Described below is a single T cell receptor (beta chain) sequence and its context. The antigen is not known. The donors were members of the approximately 120-subject validation cohort (separate from the approximately 670-subject first cohort). This entry is derived from a study of cytomegalovirus exposure and HLA in healthy donors. Using immunoSEQ multiplex PCR, the repertoire was profiled, and TCRdb retains in-frame clones only, with some absent. Here the sample spans 150,000 to 200,000 clones, around nine tenths being singletons. V lost 4 bases and J 7 bases, leaving 14 bases between the germline ends. CDR1 is SGHKS, CDR2 YYEKEE, per germline (reference sequence). The CDR3 spans 13 residues. Study-wide results and caveats: According to a subsequent analysis, TCR clusters identified in the first cohort showed a tendency to co-occur across the 100 to 150 validation repertoires. Three of the chains that were CMV-associated were confirmed in vitro to be specific for CMV antigens.

The genes are TRBV5-5 and TRBJ1-2; D not certain. Sequenced: PBMCs. This TCR derives from a man aged 25 to 40 in good health and CMV-seropositive. The CDR3 nucleotides are TGTGCCAGCAGCCATTCTCTCGTGGGTGGCTACACCTTC. Translation gives CASSHSLVGGYTF. Variable domain in full (rest from reference TRBV5-5 and TRBJ1-2): DAGVTQSPTHLIKTRGQQVTLRCSPISGHKSVSWYQQVLGQGPQFIFQYYEKEERGRGNFPDRFSARQFPNYSSELNVNALLLGDSALYLCASSHSLVGGYTFGSGTRLTVV.